These 26 T cell receptor beta chains came from one sample sequenced in a study of blood T cell repertoires in COVID-19. The protocol was immunoSEQ multiplex PCR, while the TCRdb copy is restricted to in-frame clones and leaves out a portion. The table has 220,000 or so clones, about 79% seen once. The specimen sequenced was PBMCs or T cells enriched from blood (not recorded which). Every receptor here comes from a woman aged 60-70 years who had recovered from COVID-19.

The V and J genes are TRBV19 and TRBJ2-3, with D possibly being TRBD1 (6 bases). V was cut by 6 bases and J by 2 bases, with 15 bases left in between. The CDR3 loop spans 15 amino acids. From germline, CDR1 is LNHDA and CDR2 SQIVND (reference sequence). This CDR3 reads CASRARDTATDTQYF. The CDR3 bases are TGTGCCAGTAGAGCCAGGGACACCGCCACAGATACGCAGTATTTT.

V gene TRBV4-2 combines with J gene TRBJ1-4; TRBD1 aligns across 7 bases. Germline V gives CDR1 LGHNA, CDR2 YNFKEQ. The CDR3 runs to 14 residues. V trimming: 4 bases; J trimming: 6 bases; junction bases outside the gene matches: 5. In DNA, the CDR3 is TGTGCCAGCAGCCCGCGACAGGGAGATGAAAAACTGTTTTTT. Its translation: CASSPRQGDEKLFF.

The V call is TRBV5-6, the J call TRBJ1-2; D remains ambiguous. CDR1 and CDR2 (germline): SGHDT, YYEEEE. The length of the CDR3 is 14 residues. V lost 0 bases, J lost 2 bases, and 8 bases lay in between. The CDR3 loop is CASSLVGENYGYTF. CDR3 bases: TGTGCCAGCAGCTTGGTCGGAGAGAACTATGGCTACACCTTC.

The gene calls are TRBV7-6 and TRBJ2-3; 8 bases are shared with TRBD1. Germline V lookup: CDR1 SGHVS, CDR2 FNYEAQ. V was pared by 3 bases and J by 10 bases, with 12 bases of the junction left unmatched. The CDR3 runs 15 residues. For the CDR3, the DNA is TGTGCCAGCAGCTTGGGCGGGGACAGGTTTTACGCGCAGTATTTT. Protein product: CASSLGGDRFYAQYF.

This sequence joins TRBV11-2 and TRBJ2-3; 9 bases are a match to TRBD2. Trimming removed 1 base from V and 5 bases from J; junction bases left unmatched: 10. The V gene's germline CDR1 is SGHAT and CDR2 FQNNGV. The CDR3 is 17 amino acids. The chain's CDR3 is CASSLAVAGARGDTQYF. As DNA, the CDR3 is TGTGCCAGCAGCTTAGCTGTAGCGGGGGCCCGAGGAGATACGCAGTATTTT. Complete variable domain (other parts from reference TRBV11-2 and TRBJ2-3): EAGVAQSPRYKIIEKRQSVAFWCNPISGHATLYWYQQILGQGPKLLIQFQNNGVVDDSQLPKDRFSAERLKGVDSTLKIQPAKLEDSAVYLCASSLAVAGARGDTQYFGPGTRLTVL.

The gene calls are TRBV5-4 and TRBJ1-2; TRBD1 might be the D (6 bases). CDR3 length: 16 residues. Trimming removed 4 bases from V and 7 bases from J, with 23 bases in between. CDR1 SGHNT and CDR2 YYREEE come from the germline V gene (reference sequence). CDR3 bases: TGTGCCAGCAGCACTCCCCCTGGGACACCGAGATTTGGCTACACCTTC. Its translation: CASSTPPGTPRFGYTF.

On this clone itself: Other DNA sequences within the sample encode an identical CDR3. The V and J genes are TRBV27 and TRBJ1-2; possible D gene TRBD1, 6 bases. Germline CDR1 and CDR2: MNHEY and SMNVEV (reference sequence). CDR3 size: 14 residues. V was clipped by 4 bases and J by 5 bases, with 14 bases between them. This CDR3 reads CASSSPGQGYGYTF. Here the CDR3 DNA reads TGTGCCAGCAGTTCACCGGGGCAGGGGTATGGCTACACCTTC.

The chain employs TRBV11-2 and TRBJ1-2, with D possibly TRBD1 on 5 matching bases. Trimming stripped 1 base from V and 3 bases from J, with 15 bases between. The V gene's germline CDR1 is SGHAT and CDR2 FQNNGV. The CDR3 extends over 16 amino acids. CDR3 in amino acids: CASSLGILTGDYGYTF. CDR3 nucleotides: TGTGCCAGCAGCTTAGGAATCTTAACGGGGGACTATGGCTACACCTTC. The whole variable domain, remainder taken from reference TRBV11-2 and TRBJ1-2, is EAGVAQSPRYKIIEKRQSVAFWCNPISGHATLYWYQQILGQGPKLLIQFQNNGVVDDSQLPKDRFSAERLKGVDSTLKIQPAKLEDSAVYLCASSLGILTGDYGYTFGSGTRLTVV.

The rearrangement uses TRBV19 and TRBJ2-2, with TRBD1 matching over 9 bases. V gave up 9 bases and J gave up 5 bases; unmatched junction bases: 10. The germline V gene encodes CDR1 LNHDA and CDR2 SQIVND (reference sequence). This CDR3 contains 15 residues. CDR3 DNA sequence: TGTGCCAGCTGGGCCGGGACAGGGATGACCGGGGAGCTGTTTTTT. This translates into CASWAGTGMTGELFF.

The chain recombines TRBV11-3 with TRBJ2-5; 11 bases match TRBD2. There are 16 residues in the CDR3. The V segment lost 1 base and the J segment 2 bases; nucleotides outside the gene matches: 3. The V gene's germline CDR1 is SGHNT and CDR2 YENEEA. In DNA form, the CDR3 reads TGTGCCAGCAGCTTAGGATTAGCGGGGGGGCAAGAGACCCAGTACTTC. This gives the protein CASSLGLAGGQETQYF. Looking up the rest from reference TRBV11-3 and TRBJ2-5 gives the full variable domain: EAGVVQSPRYKIIEKKQPVAFWCNPISGHNTLYWYLQNLGQGPELLIRYENEEAVDDSQLPKDRFSAERLKGVDSTLKIQPAELGDSAVYLCASSLGLAGGQETQYFGPGTRLLVL.

This clone was counted a single time. The rearrangement links TRBV23-1 to TRBJ2-1, with a weak D call TRBD1 (5 bases). TRBV23-1 belongs to the ORF category, with a function that is uncertain. Trimming left V 6 bases short and J 2 bases short, with 32 bases between. There are 21 residues in the CDR3. This chain's CDR3 is CASSQIRVRRACDKAYNEQFF. For the CDR3, the DNA is TGCGCCAGCAGCCAAATCCGGGTTCGCAGGGCATGTGATAAGGCCTACAATGAGCAGTTCTTC.

The V and J genes are TRBV18 and TRBJ2-7; TRBD1 aligns across 10 bases. From germline, CDR1 is KGHSH and CDR2 LQKENI. The CDR3 covers 16 residues. The ends lost 0 bases at V and 2 bases at J; junction bases unmatched: 4. The CDR3 loop reads CASSPPTGQGTYEQYF. The CDR3 DNA reads TGTGCCAGCTCACCACCAACGGGACAGGGGACCTACGAGCAGTACTTC.

The CDR3 DNA follows: TGTGCCAGCAGTGAGTATTCGGGGAAAGGACCTGAAGCTTTCTTT. Translating gives CASSEYSGKGPEAFF. V usage is TRBV6-1 and J usage is TRBJ1-1, with D unclear. The V gene's germline CDR1 is MNHNS and CDR2 SASEGT. Trimming shortened V by 3 bases and J by 6 bases, and 17 bases separated the two germline ends. This CDR3 region has 15 residues.

The chain couples TRBV18 to TRBJ1-4; perhaps TRBD1 as D (6 bases). The V gene's germline CDR1 is KGHSH and CDR2 LQKENI. CDR3 length equals 15 residues. Between the trimmed V and J ends, which lost 3 bases and 2 bases, there was a span of 10 bases. The CDR3 here is CASSPLTGTNEKLFF. CDR3 nucleotide sequence: TGTGCCAGCTCACCCCTCACAGGGACTAATGAAAAACTGTTTTTT.

The genes are TRBV19 and TRBJ1-5; the D is unclear. Between the trimmed V and J ends, which lost 3 bases and 6 bases, there was a span of 12 bases. The CDR3 loop spans 14 amino acids. Germline V gene data show CDR1 as LNHDA and CDR2 as SQIVND (reference sequence). The CDR3 protein is CASSISGTGQPQHF. DNA of the CDR3: TGTGCCAGTAGTATTTCAGGCACTGGTCAGCCCCAGCATTTT. Variable domain in full (rest from reference TRBV19 and TRBJ1-5): DGGITQSPKYLFRKEGQNVTLSCEQNLNHDAMYWYRQDPGQGLRLIYYSQIVNDFQKGDIAEGYSVSREKKESFPLTVTSAQKNPTAFYLCASSISGTGQPQHFGDGTRLSIL.

J is TRBJ2-7 and V is TRBV5-6; D remains unclear. This CDR3 spans 13 amino acids. Trimming pared 1 base from V and 3 bases from J, leaving 8 bases between. In germline, CDR1 is SGHDT, CDR2 YYEEEE. In DNA form, the CDR3 reads TGTGCCAGCAGCTTGAACAGTTACTACGAGCAGTACTTC. Protein product: CASSLNSYYEQYF.

V is TRBV5-4 and J is TRBJ2-1; 12 bases align to TRBD2. Germline V gene data show CDR1 as SGHNT and CDR2 as YYREEE (reference sequence). The CDR3 totals 13 residues. Trimming cost V 2 bases and J 15 bases; bases outside gene matches: 6. CDR3 amino acids: CASSFASGRAPFF. The CDR3 region has the DNA TGTGCCAGCAGCTTTGCTAGCGGGAGGGCCCCGTTCTTC.

The chain combines TRBV5-1 with TRBJ1-4; TRBD1 matches 7 bases. Trimming cost V 4 bases and J 4 bases; bases outside gene matches: 16. CDR1 is SGHRS, CDR2 YFSETQ, per germline. This CDR3 is built from 18 residues. CDR3 sequence: CASSLTPPLTGLNEKLFF. Written as DNA, the CDR3 is TGCGCCAGCAGCCTAACGCCCCCCCTGACAGGGCTTAATGAAAAACTGTTTTTT.

This clone occurred once. The chain joins TRBV5-1 to TRBJ1-2; 8 bases map to TRBD1. Unmatched junction bases numbered 4, after V lost 4 bases and J lost 5 bases. CDR1 and CDR2 (germline): SGHRS, YFSETQ. The CDR3 spans 13 residues. In nucleotides, the CDR3 is TGCGCCAGCAGCCCGACAGGGGCTTATGGCTACACCTTC. Encoded protein: CASSPTGAYGYTF. Full variable domain (outside the CDR3, taken from reference TRBV5-1 and TRBJ1-2): KAGVTQTPRYLIKTRGQQVTLSCSPISGHRSVSWYQQTPGQGLQFLFEYFSETQRNKGNFPGRFSGRQFSNSRSEMNVSTLELGDSALYLCASSPTGAYGYTFGSGTRLTVV.

The chain has TRBV25-1 and TRBJ1-1; D remains ambiguous. Germline CDR1 is MGHDK and CDR2 is SYGVNS. The CDR3 runs to 14 residues. V shed 1 base and J shed 1 base, with 7 bases lying between them. In nucleotides, the CDR3 is TGTGCCAGCAGTGAATGGGGAGGGAACACTGAAGCTTTCTTT. Protein: CASSEWGGNTEAFF.

J is TRBJ1-1 and V is TRBV6-5; a possible D gene is TRBD1 (6 bases). This CDR3 is 16 amino acids long. Trimming shortened V by 2 bases and J by 4 bases, and 17 bases separated the two germline ends. Per the germline V gene, CDR1 is MNHEY and CDR2 is SVGAGI. The DNA of the CDR3 is TGTGCCAGCAGTTACCGAGGTCGCAGGGGTGGCACTGAAGCTTTCTTT. This codes for CASSYRGRRGGTEAFF.

J is TRBJ1-2 and V is TRBV6-4, with a tentative D call TRBD1 (5 bases). The CDR3 covers 14 residues. Germline V gives CDR1 MRHNA, CDR2 SNTAGT. V dropped 3 bases and J dropped 5 bases, with 13 bases sitting between them. The CDR3 sequence is CASSEATDSYGYTF. The CDR3 DNA follows: TGTGCCAGCAGTGAAGCGACAGATAGTTATGGCTACACCTTC.

The J gene is TRBJ2-1, the V gene TRBV7-9, with no clear D. CDR3 length equals 14 residues. Germline loops: CDR1 SEHNR, CDR2 FQNEAQ (reference sequence). With 3 bases removed from V and 3 bases from J, the gap between germline ends came to 9 bases. CDR3 coding DNA: TGTGCCAGCAGCTTGGCGGTTCTCTACAATGAGCAGTTCTTC. This encodes CASSLAVLYNEQFF.

The V call is TRBV11-2, the J call TRBJ1-2; maybe TRBD1 (6 bases). The germline CDR1 and CDR2 sequences are SGHAT and FQNNGV. The CDR3 sequence is 14 residues long. Trimming removed 0 bases from V and 5 bases from J, with 10 bases in between. The CDR3 sequence: CASSLDPGVYGYTF. The CDR3 DNA sequence: TGTGCCAGCAGCTTAGATCCAGGGGTATATGGCTACACCTTC.

The chain carries TRBV10-3 and TRBJ2-1; 7 bases map to TRBD1. CDR1 is ENHRY, CDR2 SYGVKD, per germline. Trimming removed 5 bases from V and 7 bases from J; junction bases left unmatched: 5. CDR3 size: 13 residues. The CDR3 DNA is TGTGCCATCAGTTCATCAGGGGGAAATGAGCAGTTCTTC. Its protein is CAISSSGGNEQFF.

A few counts support this clone. The rearrangement joins TRBV5-5 to TRBJ1-5, with 9 nucleotides matching TRBD1. Germline V gives CDR1 SGHKS, CDR2 YYEKEE (reference sequence). Trimming removed 4 bases from V and 4 bases from J; junction bases left unmatched: 6. The CDR3 covers 15 residues. The CDR3 region is CASSPRQGVNQPQHF. CDR3 coding DNA: TGTGCCAGCAGCCCTCGACAGGGGGTTAATCAGCCCCAGCATTTT.